The entry below describes one T cell receptor (beta chain). Its antigen is not known. The record originates from a study of T-cell memory formation after mild COVID-19. About the study: Largely donor-specific sequence clusters came from a couple of donors. Study results and caveats: Day 15 to 85 contractors were CD4/CD8 balanced; later expanders leaned CD4+.

V lost 3 bases and J 5 bases, leaving 11 bases between the germline ends. The CDR3 is 14 residues long. The V gene's germline CDR1 is MDHEN and CDR2 SYDVKM. TCR alpha and TCR beta cDNA libraries with sample barcodes and UMIs came from 5'RACE using constant-segment primers. TCRdb reprocessed the 5' RACE reads with MiXCR, giving one entry per CDR3 protein. The table includes fewer than 300,000 distinct CDR3 sequences, about a sixth detected once. The sequencing sample was made of PBMCs or a T cell subset sorted from them (not recorded which). The rearrangement links TRBV28 to TRBJ2-1; D is perhaps TRBD1 or TRBD2 (6 bases each). The receptor was isolated from a man in his late teens or twenties who had mild COVID-19 (a few samples of this study predate the infection). Cell type and time point are not known. The CDR3 DNA is TGTGCCAGCAGTTTGTCAGGGGAGGACAATGAGCAGTTCTTC. Amino acids: CASSLSGEDNEQFF.